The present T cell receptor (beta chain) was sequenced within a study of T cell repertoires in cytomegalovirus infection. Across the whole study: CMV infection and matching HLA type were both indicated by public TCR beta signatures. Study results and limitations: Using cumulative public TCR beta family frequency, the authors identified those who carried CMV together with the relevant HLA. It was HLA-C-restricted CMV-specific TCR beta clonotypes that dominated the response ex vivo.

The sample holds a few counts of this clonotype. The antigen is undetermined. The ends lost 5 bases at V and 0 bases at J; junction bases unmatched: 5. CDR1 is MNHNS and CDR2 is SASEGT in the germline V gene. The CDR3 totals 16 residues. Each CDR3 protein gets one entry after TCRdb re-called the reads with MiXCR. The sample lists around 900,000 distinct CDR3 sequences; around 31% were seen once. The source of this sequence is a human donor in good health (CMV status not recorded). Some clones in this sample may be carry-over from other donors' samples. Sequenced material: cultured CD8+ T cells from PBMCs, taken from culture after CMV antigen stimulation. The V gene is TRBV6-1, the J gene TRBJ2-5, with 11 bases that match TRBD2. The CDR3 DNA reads TGTGCCAGCAGTTCGAGACTAGCGGGGTACCAAGAGACCCAGTACTTC. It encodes CASSSRLAGYQETQYF.